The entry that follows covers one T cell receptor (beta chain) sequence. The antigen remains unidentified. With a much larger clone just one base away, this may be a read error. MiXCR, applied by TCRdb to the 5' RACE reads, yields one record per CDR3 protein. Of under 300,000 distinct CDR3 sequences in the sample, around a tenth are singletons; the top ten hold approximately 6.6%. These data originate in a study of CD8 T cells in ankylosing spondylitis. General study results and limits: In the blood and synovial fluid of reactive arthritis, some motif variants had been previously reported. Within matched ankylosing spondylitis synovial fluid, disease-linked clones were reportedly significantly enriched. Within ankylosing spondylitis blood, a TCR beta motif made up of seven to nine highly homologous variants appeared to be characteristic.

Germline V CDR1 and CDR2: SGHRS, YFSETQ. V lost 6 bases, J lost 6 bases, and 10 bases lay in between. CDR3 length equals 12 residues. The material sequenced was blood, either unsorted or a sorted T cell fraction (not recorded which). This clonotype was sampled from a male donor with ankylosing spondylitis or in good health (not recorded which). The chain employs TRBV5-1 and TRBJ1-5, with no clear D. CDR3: CASNFDVQPQHF. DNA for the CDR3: TGCGCCAGCAACTTCGACGTTCAGCCCCAGCATTTT.